The clone carrying this T cell receptor beta chain was seen only a few times. Its antigen is as yet unknown. The source of the sample is a study of response to subunit inactivated influenza vaccine. MiXCR, run by TCRdb on the RT-PCR reads, gives a single entry per CDR3 protein. The sample lists hundreds of thousands of distinct CDR3 sequences; 10% to 15% were seen once. General study results and limits: Authors suggested seasonal influenza vaccinations each recruit few new T cells.

CDR3 length equals 12 residues. Trimming stripped 2 bases from V and 6 bases from J, with 9 bases between. Germline lookup yields CDR1 SGHDT and CDR2 YYEEEE. The source is a middle-aged man who received an inactivated influenza vaccine. The chain uses TRBV5-6 and TRBJ2-7, with a possible D match to TRBD1 (5 bases). The sequencing here drew on PBMCs from blood, taken on the day of vaccination. In nucleotides, the CDR3 is TGTGCCAGCAGCTTTGACAGTGTCGAGCAGTACTTC. Protein product: CASSFDSVEQYF.